The 26 T cell receptor beta chains presented below share a single source sample, sequenced in a study of blood T cell repertoires in COVID-19. The data were produced by immunoSEQ multiplex PCR, yet TCRdb's version contains in-frame clones alone and is incomplete. This sample has approximately 300,000 clones, with around nine tenths found just once. Sequenced material: PBMCs or T cells enriched from blood (not recorded which). The receptors come from a man in his 60s who had recovered from COVID-19.

J is TRBJ2-5 and V is TRBV7-9; D gene uncertain. CDR1 and CDR2 from the germline V gene are SEHNR and FQNEAQ (reference sequence). The CDR3 extends over 14 amino acids. Trimming took off 4 bases at V and 1 base at J, with 10 bases between the two ends. As DNA, the CDR3 is TGTGCCAGCAGCTCTGGGCCTTTCCAAGAGACCCAGTACTTC. This translates into CASSSGPFQETQYF.

The rearrangement links TRBV7-2 to TRBJ2-2, with 7 positions matching TRBD1. This CDR3 has 15 amino acids. Germline V gene lookup returns CDR1 SGHTA and CDR2 FQGNSA. The V segment lost 5 bases and the J segment 1 base; nucleotides outside the gene matches: 4. DNA for the CDR3: TGTGCCAGCAGCAACAGGACAGGGAACACCGGGGAGCTGTTTTTT. It encodes CASSNRTGNTGELFF.

This clone is a singleton in its sample. The chain uses TRBV5-1 and TRBJ2-5; 14 nucleotides agree with TRBD2. The junction had 7 bases not matched to a gene; V was cut back by 4 bases and J by 5 bases. CDR3 length: 16 amino acids. CDR1 is SGHRS and CDR2 is YFSETQ in the germline V gene. CDR3 DNA sequence: TGCGCCAGCAGCCGATGGACTAGCGGGAGGCCGGAGACCCAGTACTTC. Its translation is CASSRWTSGRPETQYF.

This chain links TRBV27 with TRBJ1-4; no clear D gene. Trimming stripped 4 bases from V and 3 bases from J, with 15 bases between. Germline values: CDR1 MNHEY, CDR2 SMNVEV (reference sequence). The CDR3 length is 16 residues. CDR3 DNA sequence: TGTGCCAGCAGTTGGTTAAGCCCTCCCCCTAATGAAAAACTGTTTTTT. Residues: CASSWLSPPPNEKLFF.

The chain has TRBV6-2 or TRBV6-3 and TRBJ2-2; tentative D call: TRBD1 (6 bases). The CDR3 has 16 amino acids. The germline V gene encodes CDR1 MNHEY and CDR2 SVGEGT. V lost 2 bases and J 5 bases, leaving 15 bases between the germline ends. The CDR3 region is CASSYRLRQATGELFF. The CDR3 DNA follows: TGTGCCAGCAGTTACCGACTTCGACAGGCGACCGGGGAGCTGTTTTTT.

V and J are TRBV28 and TRBJ1-2; D is possibly TRBD1 (5 bases). With 6 bases removed from V and 1 base from J, the gap between germline ends came to 9 bases. Germline values: CDR1 MDHEN, CDR2 SYDVKM. The CDR3 spans 13 residues. CDR3 coding DNA: TGTGCCAGCAGCGACAGTATTAACTATGGCTACACCTTC. It encodes CASSDSINYGYTF.

This CDR3 is CASSLGQGNEQYF. DNA of the CDR3: TGCGCCAGCAGCTTGGGACAGGGGAACGAGCAGTACTTC. The rearrangement joins TRBV5-1 to TRBJ2-7; 8 nucleotides line up with TRBD1. The CDR3 sequence is 13 residues long. V lost 0 bases, J lost 5 bases, and 1 base stayed unmatched. Germline CDR1 and CDR2: SGHRS and YFSETQ.

J is TRBJ2-7 and V is TRBV19; 7 bases map to TRBD2. CDR1 LNHDA and CDR2 SQIVND come from the germline V gene (reference sequence). The CDR3 runs to 15 residues. With V trimmed by 3 bases and J by 6 bases, 11 bases remained unmatched. CDR3 sequence (DNA): TGTGCCAGTAGTATCTCCAGCGGGGCCCTCGCCGAGCAGTACTTC. Translated: CASSISSGALAEQYF.

The V call is TRBV5-1, the J call TRBJ1-6, with TRBD1 matching 10 bases. The CDR3 length is 17 residues. Unmatched junction bases numbered 4, after V lost 4 bases and J lost 0 bases. Germline V gene data show CDR1 as SGHRS and CDR2 as YFSETQ. As DNA, the CDR3 is TGCGCCAGCAGCAGCGGACAGGGGGGCTCCTATAATTCACCCCTCCACTTT. Translation: CASSSGQGGSYNSPLHF.

This chain connects TRBV30 to TRBJ1-1; 10 nucleotides agree with TRBD1. The CDR3 sequence is 12 residues long. Looked up from germline, CDR1 is GTSNPN and CDR2 is SVGIG (reference sequence). Unmatched junction bases numbered 1, after V lost 1 base and J lost 8 bases. The CDR3 DNA reads TGTGCCTGGAGTGGGGACAGGGGCGAAGCTTTCTTT. It specifies CAWSGDRGEAFF.

This rearrangement joins TRBV6-5 to TRBJ1-5; TRBD1 matches 11 bases. The germline V gene encodes CDR1 MNHEY and CDR2 SVGAGI. CDR3 length: 15 amino acids. The V gene end was trimmed by 7 bases and the J gene end by 4 bases; junction bases not matched to a gene: 6. The CDR3 nucleotides read TGTGCCAGCACGGGCCGGGACAGGGGGAATCAGCCCCAGCATTTT. Translating it yields CASTGRDRGNQPQHF.

The chain links TRBV6-1 to TRBJ1-5; D uncertain. Trimming took 6 bases from V and 3 from J, leaving 6 bases between them. In germline, CDR1 is MNHNS, CDR2 SASEGT. The CDR3 runs 12 residues. The CDR3 is CASSYANQPQHF. DNA of the CDR3: TGTGCCAGCAGCTACGCCAATCAGCCCCAGCATTTT.

The chain combines TRBV14 with TRBJ2-7; perhaps TRBD1 as D (6 bases). The length of the CDR3 is 13 residues. The ends were cut back, 4 bases at V and 4 bases at J, with 11 bases in the middle. Germline V gene data show CDR1 as SGHDN and CDR2 as FVKESK. Written as DNA, the CDR3 is TGTGCCAGCAGCCCCGCGAGGGGGTACGAGCAGTACTTC. Amino acid sequence: CASSPARGYEQYF.

This clone was recorded once. The chain combines TRBV6-6 with TRBJ1-5; 7 nucleotides align to TRBD1. J lost 3 bases, V lost 6 bases, and 5 bases had no gene match. CDR3 length: 14 residues. Germline loops: CDR1 MNHNY, CDR2 SVGAGI (reference sequence). CDR3 coding DNA: TGTGCCAGCAGGTTGACAGGGTTCAATCAGCCCCAGCATTTT. Translated, it gives CASRLTGFNQPQHF.

The CDR3 protein is CASSITSGGSYNEQFF. In nucleotides, the CDR3 is TGTGCCAGCAGCATCACTAGCGGGGGCTCCTACAATGAGCAGTTCTTC. The chain carries TRBV3-1 (or the pseudogene TRBV3-2) and TRBJ2-1; 11 positions agree with TRBD2. This CDR3 spans 16 amino acids. Trimming cost V 5 bases and J 0 bases; bases outside gene matches: 3. CDR1 and CDR2 (germline): LGHDT, YNNKEL (reference sequence).

The chain combines TRBV18 with TRBJ2-5; unclear D gene. This CDR3 is built from 12 residues. Germline V CDR1 and CDR2: KGHSH, LQKENI. V lost 4 bases and J lost 1, with 4 bases in between. CDR3 coding DNA: TGTGCCAGCTCACTCTCCCAAGAGACCCAGTACTTC. Translated, it gives CASSLSQETQYF. Filled out from reference TRBV18 and TRBJ2-5, the complete variable domain reads NAGVMQNPRHLVRRRGQEARLRCSPMKGHSHVYWYRQLPEEGLKFMVYLQKENIIDESGMPKERFSAEFPKEGPSILRIQQVVRGDSAAYFCASSLSQETQYFGPGTRLLVL.

J is TRBJ2-1 and V is TRBV24-1; 10 bases fit TRBD2. The V gene end was trimmed by 2 bases and the J gene end by 4 bases; junction bases not matched to a gene: 7. In germline, CDR1 is KGHDR, CDR2 SFDVKD. The CDR3 is 17 amino acids. The CDR3 DNA follows: TGTGCCACCAGTGATTGGGCTAGCGGGAGAGCTTACAATGAGCAGTTCTTC. It is translated as CATSDWASGRAYNEQFF.

The chain joins TRBV5-1 to TRBJ2-7, with a weak D call TRBD1 (6 bases). The CDR3 sequence is 14 residues long. From germline, CDR1 is SGHRS and CDR2 YFSETQ. With 1 base removed from V and 3 bases from J, the gap between germline ends came to 11 bases. The CDR3 sequence is CASSLQGQNYEQYF. For the CDR3, the DNA is TGCGCCAGCAGCTTGCAAGGACAGAACTACGAGCAGTACTTC.

The chain links TRBV7-2 to TRBJ2-3; unclear D gene. Germline V lookup: CDR1 SGHTA, CDR2 FQGNSA. CDR3 length: 16 amino acids. V was cut by 3 bases and J by 0 bases, with 13 bases left in between. The CDR3 nucleotides are TGTGCCAGCAGCTTGAGTGGCGGTGGTAGCACAGATACGCAGTATTTT. It encodes CASSLSGGGSTDTQYF. Drawing the rest from reference TRBV7-2 and TRBJ2-3, the complete variable domain is GAGVSQSPSNKVTEKGKDVELRCDPISGHTALYWYRQSLGQGLEFLIYFQGNSAPDKSGLPSDRFSAERTGGSVSTLTIQRTQQEDSAVYLCASSLSGGGSTDTQYFGPGTRLTVL.

As for this clone: Germline and junction disagree at one end, which may indicate a read error. The rearrangement links TRBV10-3 to TRBJ1-5; 7 nucleotides agree with TRBD1. Per germline, CDR1 ENHRY and CDR2 SYGVKD. The CDR3 has 13 residues. CDR3 nucleotides: TGTGCCATCAGTCGGGACAGCAGTCAGCCCCAGCATTTT. Its translation is CAISRDSSQPQHF.

The CDR3 nucleotides are TGTGCCAGCAGTGAAGCGGCGGCAAATAACTATGGCTACACCTTC. Its translation is CASSEAAANNYGYTF. The chain carries TRBV6-1 and TRBJ1-2, with D unresolved. V was clipped by 0 bases and J by 1 base, with 9 bases between them. Looked up from germline, CDR1 is MNHNS and CDR2 is SASEGT. CDR3 length: 15 residues.

This chain links TRBV4-1 with TRBJ1-1, with no clear D. The length of the CDR3 is 15 residues. The germline CDR1 and CDR2 sequences are MGHRA and YSYEKL. Trimming stripped 0 bases from V and 1 base from J, with 9 bases between. CDR3 amino acids: CASSQDVRSNTEAFF. The DNA of the CDR3 is TGCGCCAGCAGCCAAGATGTCAGGTCGAACACTGAAGCTTTCTTT.

The gene calls are TRBV11-2 and TRBJ2-5, with TRBD1 matching 7 bases. The V gene end was trimmed by 6 bases and the J gene end by 5 bases; junction bases not matched to a gene: 9. Germline V lookup: CDR1 SGHAT, CDR2 FQNNGV. The CDR3 length is 14 residues. The DNA of the CDR3 is TGTGCCAGCAGTCGGGGACAGCTGAGGGAGACCCAGTACTTC. Amino acid sequence: CASSRGQLRETQYF.

This clone was seen more than once but under ten times. The rearrangement uses TRBV7-2 and TRBJ2-1, with 9 nucleotides matching TRBD2. With 6 bases clipped from V and 7 bases from J, the junction kept 13 bases outside the gene matches. CDR1 and CDR2 from the germline V gene are SGHTA and FQGNSA. The CDR3 length is 16 residues. The CDR3 region is CASSLREGLRGNEQFF. In nucleotides, the CDR3 is TGTGCCAGCAGTTTGCGGGAGGGCCTAAGGGGGAATGAGCAGTTCTTC.

The chain is built from TRBV7-2 and TRBJ2-2; TRBD1 matches at 7 bases. This CDR3 contains 15 residues. The V and J ends lost 4 bases and 1 base, in that order; junction bases with no gene match: 3. From germline, CDR1 is SGHTA and CDR2 FQGNSA. The CDR3 reads CASSSRQGNTGELFF. The CDR3 bases are TGTGCCAGCAGCTCCCGACAGGGGAACACCGGGGAGCTGTTTTTT.

This chain links TRBV7-2 with TRBJ2-2; D is possibly TRBD2 (6 bases). V dropped 5 bases and J dropped 6 bases, with 13 bases sitting between them. This CDR3 contains 14 residues. Per the germline V gene, CDR1 is SGHTA and CDR2 is FQGNSA. The CDR3 nucleotides are TGTGCCAGCAGCCAAACGCGGGGTTCCGGGGAGCTGTTTTTT. Translation gives CASSQTRGSGELFF.